A selection of T cell receptor beta chains follows, all from one sample in a study of cytomegalovirus exposure and HLA in healthy donors. Sequenced by immunoSEQ multiplex PCR; TCRdb stores in-frame clones only, minus some. The table for this sample gives tens of thousands of clones. Sequenced input: PBMCs. Receptors originate from a female donor in good health and CMV-seropositive. Both conserved end residues are part of each CDR3. The order of the fields is clone size, J gene, V gene, D gene, CDR3 DNA, CDR3 protein. D genes are given only for firm matches. Only part of the rows carry a size: once, few, many, or a class if the clone is expanded.

clone size: .
J gene: TRBJ2-7
V gene: TRBV27
D gene: TRBD2
CDR3 DNA: TGTGCCAGCAGTACCCGGACTAGCGGGACTCACGAGCAGTACTTC
CDR3 protein: CASSTRTSGTHEQYF

clone size: medium-sized
J gene: TRBJ2-1
V gene: TRBV6-4
D gene: TRBD2
CDR3 DNA: TGTGCCAGCCGGAAGGCGGGAGCGGACTCAGGGAATGAGCAGTTCTTC
CDR3 protein: CASRKAGADSGNEQFF

clone size: .
J gene: TRBJ2-1
V gene: TRBV7-9
D gene: TRBD2
CDR3 DNA: TGTGCCAGCAGCCCCGAAGTAGCGGGGATGACGCAGTTCTTC
CDR3 protein: CASSPEVAGMTQFF

clone size: .
J gene: TRBJ2-2
V gene: TRBV6-5
D gene: .
CDR3 DNA: TGTGCCAGCAGACACAGTAACACCGGGGAGCTGTTTTTT
CDR3 protein: CASRHSNTGELFF

clone size: .
J gene: TRBJ2-2
V gene: TRBV28
D gene: TRBD1
CDR3 DNA: TGTGCCAGCAGCTCAGGCGGACAGGGGATCACCGGGGAGCTGTTTTTT
CDR3 protein: CASSSGGQGITGELFF

clone size: .
J gene: TRBJ2-7
V gene: TRBV7-2
D gene: .
CDR3 DNA: TGTGCCAGCAGCTTAGCGGTCGAGCAGTACTTC
CDR3 protein: CASSLAVEQYF

clone size: .
J gene: TRBJ2-3
V gene: TRBV18
D gene: .
CDR3 DNA: TGTGCCAGTCGGGACTCCTTAGGACCCATTAGCACAGATACGCAGTATTTT
CDR3 protein: CASRDSLGPISTDTQYF

clone size: .
J gene: TRBJ1-3
V gene: TRBV7-2
D gene: .
CDR3 DNA: TGTGCCAGCAGCCCGACAATCTCTGGAAACACCATATATTTT
CDR3 protein: CASSPTISGNTIYF

clone size: .
J gene: TRBJ1-1
V gene: TRBV5-6
D gene: .
CDR3 DNA: TGTGCCAGCAGCGTTCGGGGTAAGAACACTGAAGCTTTCTTT
CDR3 protein: CASSVRGKNTEAFF

clone size: .
J gene: TRBJ1-1
V gene: TRBV5-6
D gene: .
CDR3 DNA: TGTGCCAGCAGCTTGAGGGGGTCGGGCACTGAAGCTTTCTTT
CDR3 protein: CASSLRGSGTEAFF

clone size: .
J gene: TRBJ2-3
V gene: TRBV4-1
D gene: TRBD2
CDR3 DNA: TGCGCCAGCAGCCAAGATAGGGGGCGGGAGGGCGCAGATACGCAGTATTTT
CDR3 protein: CASSQDRGREGADTQYF

clone size: .
J gene: TRBJ2-7
V gene: TRBV5-1
D gene: TRBD1
CDR3 DNA: TGCGCCAGCAGGGGCAGGGGGACCCCCTCCTACGAGCAGTACTTC
CDR3 protein: CASRGRGTPSYEQYF

clone size: .
J gene: TRBJ2-7
V gene: TRBV4-2
D gene: TRBD2
CDR3 DNA: TGTGCCAGCAGCCAAGCCACCGGACTAGCTTCCGAGCAGTACTTC
CDR3 protein: CASSQATGLASEQYF

clone size: .
J gene: TRBJ1-2
V gene: TRBV5-1
D gene: TRBD1
CDR3 DNA: TGCGCCAGCAGCTGGACAGGGAACTTAGCTAACTATGGCTACACCTTC
CDR3 protein: CASSWTGNLANYGYTF

clone size: .
J gene: TRBJ2-7
V gene: TRBV6-1
D gene: .
CDR3 DNA: TGTGCCAGCAGTGGGGTTACAGGGAGGGAGACCTACGAGCAGTACTTC
CDR3 protein: CASSGVTGRETYEQYF

clone size: .
J gene: TRBJ1-2
V gene: TRBV29-1
D gene: TRBD1
CDR3 DNA: TGCAGCGTTCCCCATGGTGAGGGACAGGGAAGAAATGGCTACACCTTC
CDR3 protein: CSVPHGEGQGRNGYTF

clone size: .
J gene: TRBJ2-7
V gene: TRBV18
D gene: TRBD1
CDR3 DNA: TGTGCCAGCTCACCCGACAGGGTTCCCTACGAGCAGTACTTC
CDR3 protein: CASSPDRVPYEQYF

clone size: .
J gene: TRBJ2-7
V gene: TRBV7-9
D gene: .
CDR3 DNA: TGTGCCAGCAGACTTGATCAGGGTCCCTCCTACGAGCAGTACTTC
CDR3 protein: CASRLDQGPSYEQYF

clone size: .
J gene: TRBJ2-7
V gene: TRBV18
D gene: .
CDR3 DNA: TGTGCCAGCTCACCACTTCCGGATCGAGCGGACGAGCAGTACTTC
CDR3 protein: CASSPLPDRADEQYF

clone size: .
J gene: TRBJ2-6
V gene: TRBV7-2
D gene: .
CDR3 DNA: TGTGCCAGCACCCCCCTCTCTGGGGCCAACGTCCTGACTTTC
CDR3 protein: CASTPLSGANVLTF

clone size: .
J gene: TRBJ2-7
V gene: TRBV27
D gene: .
CDR3 DNA: TGTGCCAGCAGTGCTACAGGGGGGGGGTACGAGCAGTACTTC
CDR3 protein: CASSATGGGYEQYF

clone size: .
J gene: TRBJ2-2
V gene: TRBV19
D gene: .
CDR3 DNA: TGTGCCAGTAGGGACATCGCGAACACCGGGGAGCTGTTTTTT
CDR3 protein: CASRDIANTGELFF

clone size: .
J gene: TRBJ2-1
V gene: TRBV4-2
D gene: TRBD2
CDR3 DNA: TGTGCCAGCAGCCAAGAGCCTAGCGGGGGGGGATTCAATGAGCAGTTCTTC
CDR3 protein: CASSQEPSGGGFNEQFF

clone size: .
J gene: TRBJ2-1
V gene: TRBV5-1
D gene: .
CDR3 DNA: TGCGCCAGCAGCCCGCGTCTCATGTCCAATGAGCAGTTCTTC
CDR3 protein: CASSPRLMSNEQFF

clone size: .
J gene: TRBJ1-1
V gene: TRBV28
D gene: .
CDR3 DNA: TGTGCCAGCAGTTTAAGAGGGGAGGGGGGGATTGGGACTGAAGCTTTCTTT
CDR3 protein: CASSLRGEGGIGTEAFF

clone size: .
J gene: TRBJ2-1
V gene: TRBV18
D gene: TRBD1
CDR3 DNA: TGTGCCAGCTCAGGACAGGGGGCAAGGGGCAATGAGCAGTTCTTC
CDR3 protein: CASSGQGARGNEQFF

clone size: .
J gene: TRBJ1-2
V gene: TRBV5-6
D gene: .
CDR3 DNA: TGTGCCAGCAGCTTGGGTGGGGGGTCCTATGGCTACACCTTC
CDR3 protein: CASSLGGGSYGYTF

clone size: .
J gene: TRBJ1-1
V gene: TRBV7-9
D gene: TRBD1
CDR3 DNA: TGTGCCAGCAGCTTAGGACAGGGAAACACTGAAGCTTTCTTT
CDR3 protein: CASSLGQGNTEAFF

clone size: .
J gene: TRBJ2-7
V gene: TRBV5-1
D gene: .
CDR3 DNA: TGCGCCAGCAGCTTGGCGGCGGCAGATGCCTACGAGCAGTACTTC
CDR3 protein: CASSLAAADAYEQYF

clone size: .
J gene: TRBJ2-5
V gene: TRBV19
D gene: TRBD2
CDR3 DNA: TGTGCCAGTAGTATAGCCCGTAGCGGGGGGGGCCGCAGGAGACTGACCCAGTACTTC
CDR3 protein: CASSIARSGGGRRRLTQYF

clone size: .
J gene: TRBJ1-2
V gene: TRBV7-6
D gene: TRBD1
CDR3 DNA: TGTGCCAGCAGCTTAGCTGACAGGGGCGGCTACACCTTC
CDR3 protein: CASSLADRGGYTF

clone size: .
J gene: TRBJ2-3
V gene: TRBV28
D gene: .
CDR3 DNA: TGTGCCAGCATTAGGCAGTATTTT
CDR3 protein: CASIRQYF

clone size: .
J gene: TRBJ1-4
V gene: TRBV7-6
D gene: TRBD1
CDR3 DNA: TGTGCCAGCAGGTCCGGGACAGGGAATGAAAAACTGTTTTTT
CDR3 protein: CASRSGTGNEKLFF

clone size: .
J gene: TRBJ1-3
V gene: TRBV4-3
D gene: .
CDR3 DNA: TGCGCCAGCAGCCAAGATAGCGGGGGGGTAAACACCATATATTTT
CDR3 protein: CASSQDSGGVNTIYF

clone size: .
J gene: TRBJ2-2
V gene: TRBV28
D gene: .
CDR3 DNA: TGTGCCAGCACAAATCAGGGGCAGTGGATCCCGAACACCGGGGAGCTGTTTTTT
CDR3 protein: CASTNQGQWIPNTGELFF

clone size: .
J gene: TRBJ2-7
V gene: TRBV7-9
D gene: TRBD1
CDR3 DNA: TGTGCCAGCAGTAATCGCGGGCAGGGGGTGGTCGAGCAGTACTTC
CDR3 protein: CASSNRGQGVVEQYF

clone size: .
J gene: TRBJ2-7
V gene: TRBV5-4
D gene: .
CDR3 DNA: TGTGCCAGCAGCTCGGACAGCTCCTACGAGCAGTACTTC
CDR3 protein: CASSSDSSYEQYF

clone size: .
J gene: TRBJ1-5
V gene: TRBV6-5
D gene: .
CDR3 DNA: TGTGCCAGCACCCACGGGGTGGGTCAGCCCCAGCATTTT
CDR3 protein: CASTHGVGQPQHF

clone size: .
J gene: TRBJ2-7
V gene: TRBV11-2
D gene: TRBD2
CDR3 DNA: TGTGCCAGCAGCTTAGCCCAACTAGCGGGAAGGGACTACGAGCAGTACTTC
CDR3 protein: CASSLAQLAGRDYEQYF

clone size: .
J gene: TRBJ2-2
V gene: TRBV18
D gene: TRBD1
CDR3 DNA: TGTGCCAGCTCACCTGGACAGGGGACGAGAACCGGGGAGCTGTTTTTT
CDR3 protein: CASSPGQGTRTGELFF

clone size: .
J gene: TRBJ2-5
V gene: TRBV7-3
D gene: .
CDR3 DNA: TGTGCCAGCAGCTTATCGTCGGGTGAGACCCAGTACTTC
CDR3 protein: CASSLSSGETQYF

clone size: .
J gene: TRBJ2-7
V gene: TRBV5-6
D gene: TRBD2
CDR3 DNA: TGTGCCAGCAGCTTGTCTATTAGCGGGAAAACCTACGAGCAGTACTTC
CDR3 protein: CASSLSISGKTYEQYF

clone size: .
J gene: TRBJ1-5
V gene: TRBV7-2
D gene: TRBD1
CDR3 DNA: TGTGCCAGCAGCCGAACTCCGGGACAGAATCAGCCCCAGCATTTT
CDR3 protein: CASSRTPGQNQPQHF

clone size: .
J gene: TRBJ1-5
V gene: TRBV7-9
D gene: .
CDR3 DNA: TGTGCCAGCGCGACCGGAGGCAGCAATCAGCCCCAGCATTTT
CDR3 protein: CASATGGSNQPQHF

clone size: .
J gene: TRBJ1-1
V gene: TRBV7-2
D gene: .
CDR3 DNA: TGTGCCAGCAGCTTAGAACCGCTAATGAACACTGAAGCTTTCTTT
CDR3 protein: CASSLEPLMNTEAFF

clone size: .
J gene: TRBJ1-2
V gene: TRBV5-6
D gene: TRBD1
CDR3 DNA: TGTGCCAGCAGCGGCAGGGGGCGCGGGGGTTATGGCTACACCTTC
CDR3 protein: CASSGRGRGGYGYTF

clone size: .
J gene: TRBJ1-4
V gene: TRBV4-3
D gene: .
CDR3 DNA: TGCGCCAGCAGCCAAGGCAACGTGGCAGGGAATGAAAAACTGTTTTTT
CDR3 protein: CASSQGNVAGNEKLFF

clone size: .
J gene: TRBJ2-5
V gene: TRBV7-7
D gene: TRBD2
CDR3 DNA: TGTGCTAGCAGCTTCGGTAGCGGGACGGGACAAGAGACCCAGTACTTC
CDR3 protein: CASSFGSGTGQETQYF

clone size: .
J gene: TRBJ2-7
V gene: TRBV7-2
D gene: .
CDR3 DNA: TGTGCCAGCAGCACCAGTGGTGGGCGCGAGCAGTACTTC
CDR3 protein: CASSTSGGREQYF

clone size: .
J gene: TRBJ2-7
V gene: TRBV5-1
D gene: .
CDR3 DNA: TGCGCCAGCAGCTTGGGTCACAGGGACCCCAAATACGAGCAGTACTTC
CDR3 protein: CASSLGHRDPKYEQYF

clone size: .
J gene: TRBJ2-7
V gene: TRBV5-1
D gene: .
CDR3 DNA: TGCGCCAGCAGCTTGGGGCCCTCTCAGGGTTACGAGCAGTACTTC
CDR3 protein: CASSLGPSQGYEQYF

clone size: .
J gene: TRBJ2-7
V gene: TRBV7-6
D gene: TRBD1
CDR3 DNA: TGTGCCAGCAGCCAGGGACAGGGGACCTACGAGCAGTACTTC
CDR3 protein: CASSQGQGTYEQYF